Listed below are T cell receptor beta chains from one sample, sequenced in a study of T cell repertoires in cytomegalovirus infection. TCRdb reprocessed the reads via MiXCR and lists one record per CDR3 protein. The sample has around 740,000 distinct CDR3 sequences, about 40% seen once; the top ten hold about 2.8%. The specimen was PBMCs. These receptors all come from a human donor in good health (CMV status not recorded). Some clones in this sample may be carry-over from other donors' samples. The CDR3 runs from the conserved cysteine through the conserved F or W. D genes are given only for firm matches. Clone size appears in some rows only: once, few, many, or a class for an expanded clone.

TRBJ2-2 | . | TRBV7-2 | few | TGTGCCAGCACCGTTTTAAGGGTGAACACCGGGGAGCTGTTTTTT | CASTVLRVNTGELFF
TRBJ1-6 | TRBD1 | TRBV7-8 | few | TGTGCCAGCAGCAGTAGCAGGGGGAATTCACCCCTCCACTTT | CASSSSRGNSPLHF
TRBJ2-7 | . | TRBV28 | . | TGTGCCAGCACTCCTCAGGGGGGCCTAGCCTACGAGCAGTACTTC | CASTPQGGLAYEQYF
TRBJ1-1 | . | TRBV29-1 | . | TGCAGCCCGTCTAAGTTACAGGCCACTGAAGCTTTCTTT | CSPSKLQATEAFF
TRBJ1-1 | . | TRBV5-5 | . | TGTGCCAGCAGCCCTACGGGCTGGGGAGCTTTCTTT | CASSPTGWGAFF
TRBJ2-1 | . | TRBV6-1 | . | TGTGCCAGCAGTGACGCCCGGGACAACTACAATGAGCAGTTCTTC | CASSDARDNYNEQFF
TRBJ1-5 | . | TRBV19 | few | TGTGCCAGTAGTATTTACAGTATGGATCAGCCCCAGCATTTT | CASSIYSMDQPQHF
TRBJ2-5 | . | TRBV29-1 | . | TGCAGCGCAACTATAACGGGGTCCCAAGAGACCCAGTACTTC | CSATITGSQETQYF
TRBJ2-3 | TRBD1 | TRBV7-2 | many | TGTGCCAGCAGCTCCCTTGGGACAGGGAATTTCGCAGATACGCAGTATTTT | CASSSLGTGNFADTQYF
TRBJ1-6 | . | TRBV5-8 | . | TGTGCCAGCAGCCCCTGGACCCAGAATTCACCCCTCCACTTT | CASSPWTQNSPLHF
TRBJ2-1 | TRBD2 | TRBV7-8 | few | TGTGCCAGCAGCTTCGGACTAGCGGGCAATGAGCAGTTCTTC | CASSFGLAGNEQFF
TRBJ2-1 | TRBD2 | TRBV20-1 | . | TGCAGTGCTCGACTAGCGGGAGGCTACAATGAGCAGTTCTTC | CSARLAGGYNEQFF
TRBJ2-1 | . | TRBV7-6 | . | TGTGCCAGCAGCTTGCGGGCGAGGACCAGCTCCTACAATGAGCAGTTCTTC | CASSLRARTSSYNEQFF
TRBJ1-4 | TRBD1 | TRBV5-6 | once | TGTGCCAGCAGCATATCCGGGACAGGAAGGGAAAAACTGTTTTTT | CASSISGTGREKLFF
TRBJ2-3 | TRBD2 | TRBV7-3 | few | TGTGCCAGCAGCCGTACTAGCGGAGCTAGCACAGATACGCAGTATTTT | CASSRTSGASTDTQYF
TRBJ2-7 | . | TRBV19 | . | TGTGCCAGTAGTCCCGGTACATCCCCCTACGAGCAGTACTTC | CASSPGTSPYEQYF
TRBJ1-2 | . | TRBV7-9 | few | TGTGCCAGCAGCTTAGAGGCGGACTACTATGGCTACACCTTC | CASSLEADYYGYTF
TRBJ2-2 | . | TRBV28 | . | TGTGCCAGCTTTAAGGGGACCGGGGAGCTGTTTTTT | CASFKGTGELFF
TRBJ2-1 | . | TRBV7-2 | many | TGTGCCAGCGGGGGGGCTAGCGTCTACAATGAGCAGTTCTTC | CASGGASVYNEQFF
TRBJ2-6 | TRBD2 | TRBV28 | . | TGTGCCAGCAGTTTCGTAGCGGGGCGATCTGGGGCCAACGTCCTGACTTTC | CASSFVAGRSGANVLTF
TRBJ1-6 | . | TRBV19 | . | TGTGCCAGTAGTATGATCAAAGTGCGGGGGGTGGGTTCACCCCTCCACTTT | CASSMIKVRGVGSPLHF
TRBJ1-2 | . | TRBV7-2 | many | TGTGCCAGCACCCGAGGCGGGGGCGACTATGGCTACACCTTC | CASTRGGGDYGYTF
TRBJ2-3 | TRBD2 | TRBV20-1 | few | TGCAGTGCCCCCAGGGTAGCGGGAGGTATGCTTAGCACAGATACGCAGTATTTT | CSAPRVAGGMLSTDTQYF
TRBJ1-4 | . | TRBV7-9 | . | TGTGCCAGCAGCTTAGTAAAGGGAAATGAAAAACTGTTTTTT | CASSLVKGNEKLFF
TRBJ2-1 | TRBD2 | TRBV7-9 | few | TGTGCCAGCAGATCCGTACTAGCGGGACATTACAATGAGCAGTTCTTC | CASRSVLAGHYNEQFF
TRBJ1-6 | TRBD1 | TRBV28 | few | TGTGCCAGCAGTTTTGGACAGGGGAATTCACCCCTCCACTTT | CASSFGQGNSPLHF
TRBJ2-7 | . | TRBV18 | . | TGTGCCAGCTCACCGCGGGACGGAGACCCTTACGAGCAGTACTTC | CASSPRDGDPYEQYF
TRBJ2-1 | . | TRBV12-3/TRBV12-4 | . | TGTGCCAGCACCCGGGACCATTCCTACAATGAGCAGTTCTTC | CASTRDHSYNEQFF
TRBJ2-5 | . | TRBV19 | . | TGTGCCAGTAGTGGGGAGGAGGAGACCCAGTACTTC | CASSGEEETQYF
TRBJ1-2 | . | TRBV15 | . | TGTACCACCAGCAGAGATCCGGGCAGGGGCTACACCTTC | CTTSRDPGRGYTF
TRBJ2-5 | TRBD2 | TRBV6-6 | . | TGTGCCAGCAGTTACCTAGCGGGGGCAGAGACCCAGTACTTC | CASSYLAGAETQYF
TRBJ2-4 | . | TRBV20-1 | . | TGCAGTGCTAGAGTTCACGAGGGACGCCCAAACATTCAGTACTTC | CSARVHEGRPNIQYF
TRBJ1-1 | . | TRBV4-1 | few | TGCGCCAGCAGCCCGTTCATGTTGCCCATGAACACTGAAGCTTTCTTT | CASSPFMLPMNTEAFF
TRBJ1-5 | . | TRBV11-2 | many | TGTGCCAGCAGCTTAGAGGGAGGGGGTCAGCCCCAGCATTTT | CASSLEGGGQPQHF
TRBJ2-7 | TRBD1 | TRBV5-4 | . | TGTGCCAGCAGCCACCGGGACAGGGGGAGCTCCTACGAGCAGTACTTC | CASSHRDRGSSYEQYF
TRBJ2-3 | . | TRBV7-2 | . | TGTGCCAGCAGCCTACGGACCTCCCGGACCACAGATACGCAGTATTTT | CASSLRTSRTTDTQYF
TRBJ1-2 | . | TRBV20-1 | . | TGCAGTGCTAGAGATCAGGGTGACGCGTATGGCTACACCTTC | CSARDQGDAYGYTF
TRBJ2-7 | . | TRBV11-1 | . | TGTGCCAGCAGCTTAGTACAGGACCCCTCCTACGAGCAGTACTTC | CASSLVQDPSYEQYF
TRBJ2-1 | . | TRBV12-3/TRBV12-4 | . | TGTGCCAGCAGTCTCGGGACCGCTGGAGGGGAGCAGTTCTTC | CASSLGTAGGEQFF
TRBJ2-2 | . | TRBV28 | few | TGTGCCAGCAGTCCACATACAGTAACCATGATCGGGGAGCTGTTTTTT | CASSPHTVTMIGELFF
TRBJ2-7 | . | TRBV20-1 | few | TGCAGTGCTAGAGGTCAAGGGTCTGGCTACGAGCAGTACTTC | CSARGQGSGYEQYF
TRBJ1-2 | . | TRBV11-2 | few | TGTGCCAGCAGCCCGCATGTAGGGGGTATACTCCGGTATGGCTACACCTTC | CASSPHVGGILRYGYTF
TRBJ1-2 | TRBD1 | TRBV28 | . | TGTGCCAGCAGTTCCCCGGACTACAGGGGGCGTTTGGAGGGCTACACCTTC | CASSSPDYRGRLEGYTF
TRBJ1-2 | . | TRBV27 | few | TGTGCCAGCAGTTCCCCAACCGCCGGCCTCTATGGCTACACCTTC | CASSSPTAGLYGYTF
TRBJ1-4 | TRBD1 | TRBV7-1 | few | TGTGCCAGCAGCCCCGGACAGGGAGGAGGAACTAATGAAAAACTGTTTTTT | CASSPGQGGGTNEKLFF
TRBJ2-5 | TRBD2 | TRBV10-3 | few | TGTGCCATCAGCGGGACTAGCGGGGTAGAGACCCAGTACTTC | CAISGTSGVETQYF
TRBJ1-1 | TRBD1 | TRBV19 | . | TGTGCCAGTAGTTCAACAGGGGATGCTCTGACTGAAGCTTTCTTT | CASSSTGDALTEAFF
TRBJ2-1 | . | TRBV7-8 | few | TGTGCCAGCAGCCCCTATGTCGATTCGATCGAGCAGTTCTTC | CASSPYVDSIEQFF
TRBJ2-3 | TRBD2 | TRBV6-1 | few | TGTGCCAGCACCCGGGGGGTCGGTAGCACAGATACGCAGTATTTT | CASTRGVGSTDTQYF
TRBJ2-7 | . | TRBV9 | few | TGTGCCAGCAGCGTACTTTCCCAAGTGGCTAGCAACTACGAGCAGTACTTC | CASSVLSQVASNYEQYF
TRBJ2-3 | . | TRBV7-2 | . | TGTGCCAGCAGCTTAAGGGTAGCCGAGGGAATACACACAGATACGCAGTATTTT | CASSLRVAEGIHTDTQYF
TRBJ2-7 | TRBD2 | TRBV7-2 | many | TGTGCCAGCAGCCCCGCCGCGGGGGGCTTCGGCGAGCAGTACTTC | CASSPAAGGFGEQYF
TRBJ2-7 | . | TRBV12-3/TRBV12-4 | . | TGTGCCAGCAGTTTCTGGCAGAACTACGAGCAGTACTTC | CASSFWQNYEQYF
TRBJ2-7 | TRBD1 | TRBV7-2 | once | TGCGCCAGCAGCTTAGCGCTCGGCGGGACAGGGGAGCACGAGCAGTACTTC | CASSLALGGTGEHEQYF